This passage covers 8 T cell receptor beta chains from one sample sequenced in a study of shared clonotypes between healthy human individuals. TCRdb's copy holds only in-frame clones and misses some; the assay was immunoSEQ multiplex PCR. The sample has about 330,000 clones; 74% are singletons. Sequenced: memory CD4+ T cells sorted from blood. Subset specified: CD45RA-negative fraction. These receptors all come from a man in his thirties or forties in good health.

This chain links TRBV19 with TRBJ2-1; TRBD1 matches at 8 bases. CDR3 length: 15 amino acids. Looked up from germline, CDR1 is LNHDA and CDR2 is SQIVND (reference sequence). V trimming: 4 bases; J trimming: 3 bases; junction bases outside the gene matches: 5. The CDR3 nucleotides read TGTGCCAGTAGTAGCGGGACAGGAATCTACAATGAGCAGTTCTTC. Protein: CASSSGTGIYNEQFF.

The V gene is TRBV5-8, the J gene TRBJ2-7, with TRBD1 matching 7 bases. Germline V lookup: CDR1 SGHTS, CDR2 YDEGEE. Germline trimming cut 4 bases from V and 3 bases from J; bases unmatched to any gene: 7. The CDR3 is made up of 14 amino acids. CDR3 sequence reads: CASSPTGAGYEQYF. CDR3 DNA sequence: TGTGCCAGCAGCCCAACAGGGGCTGGCTACGAGCAGTACTTC. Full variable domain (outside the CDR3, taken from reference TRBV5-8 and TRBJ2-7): EAGVTQSPTHLIKTRGQQATLRCSPISGHTSVYWYQQALGLGLQFLLWYDEGEERNRGNFPPRFSGRQFPNYSSELNVNALELEDSALYLCASSPTGAGYEQYFGPGTRLTVT.

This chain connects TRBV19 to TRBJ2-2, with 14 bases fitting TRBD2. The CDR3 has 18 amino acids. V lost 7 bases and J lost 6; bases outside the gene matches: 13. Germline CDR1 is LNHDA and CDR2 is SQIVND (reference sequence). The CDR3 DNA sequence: TGTGCCAGTACCAAGATCCCGGGACTAGCGGGAGCGGCCGGGGAGCTGTTTTTT. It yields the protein CASTKIPGLAGAAGELFF.

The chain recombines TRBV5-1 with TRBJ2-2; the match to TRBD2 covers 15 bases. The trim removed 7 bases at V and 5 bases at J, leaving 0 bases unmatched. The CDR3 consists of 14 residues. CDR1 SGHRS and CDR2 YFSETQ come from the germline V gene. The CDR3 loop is CASGTSGRTGELFF. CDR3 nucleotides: TGCGCCAGCGGGACTAGCGGGAGGACCGGGGAGCTGTTTTTT. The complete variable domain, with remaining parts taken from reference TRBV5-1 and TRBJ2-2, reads KAGVTQTPRYLIKTRGQQVTLSCSPISGHRSVSWYQQTPGQGLQFLFEYFSETQRNKGNFPGRFSGRQFSNSRSEMNVSTLELGDSALYLCASGTSGRTGELFFGEGSRLTVL.

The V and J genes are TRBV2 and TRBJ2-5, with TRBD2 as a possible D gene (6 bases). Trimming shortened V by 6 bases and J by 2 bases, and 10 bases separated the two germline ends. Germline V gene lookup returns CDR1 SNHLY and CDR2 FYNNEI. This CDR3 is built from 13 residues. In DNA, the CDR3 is TGTGCCAGCAGCCCTAGCGCACAAGAGACCCAGTACTTC. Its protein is CASSPSAQETQYF.

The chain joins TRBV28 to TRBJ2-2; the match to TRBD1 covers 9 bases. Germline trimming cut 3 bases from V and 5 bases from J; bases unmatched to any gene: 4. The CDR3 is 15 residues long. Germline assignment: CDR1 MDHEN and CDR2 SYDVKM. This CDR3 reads CASSLGTGTTGELFF. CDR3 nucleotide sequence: TGTGCCAGCAGTTTGGGGACAGGGACGACCGGGGAGCTGTTTTTT.

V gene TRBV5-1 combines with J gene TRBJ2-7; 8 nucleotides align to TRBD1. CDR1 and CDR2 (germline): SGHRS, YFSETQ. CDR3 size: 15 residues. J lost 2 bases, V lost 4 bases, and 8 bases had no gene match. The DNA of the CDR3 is TGCGCCAGCAGCCGGGACGGGACAGGAACCTACGAGCAGTACTTC. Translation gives CASSRDGTGTYEQYF.

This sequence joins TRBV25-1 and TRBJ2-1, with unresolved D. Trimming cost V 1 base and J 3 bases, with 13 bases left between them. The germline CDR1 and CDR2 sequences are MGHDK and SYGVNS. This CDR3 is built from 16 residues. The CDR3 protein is CASSESGRPVYNEQFF. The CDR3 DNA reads TGTGCCAGCAGTGAATCAGGCAGGCCCGTCTACAATGAGCAGTTCTTC. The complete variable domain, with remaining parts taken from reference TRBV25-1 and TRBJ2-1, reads EADIYQTPRYLVIGTGKKITLECSQTMGHDKMYWYQQDPGMELHLIHYSYGVNSTEKGDLSSESTVSRIRTEHFPLTLESARPSHTSQYLCASSESGRPVYNEQFFGPGTRLTVL.